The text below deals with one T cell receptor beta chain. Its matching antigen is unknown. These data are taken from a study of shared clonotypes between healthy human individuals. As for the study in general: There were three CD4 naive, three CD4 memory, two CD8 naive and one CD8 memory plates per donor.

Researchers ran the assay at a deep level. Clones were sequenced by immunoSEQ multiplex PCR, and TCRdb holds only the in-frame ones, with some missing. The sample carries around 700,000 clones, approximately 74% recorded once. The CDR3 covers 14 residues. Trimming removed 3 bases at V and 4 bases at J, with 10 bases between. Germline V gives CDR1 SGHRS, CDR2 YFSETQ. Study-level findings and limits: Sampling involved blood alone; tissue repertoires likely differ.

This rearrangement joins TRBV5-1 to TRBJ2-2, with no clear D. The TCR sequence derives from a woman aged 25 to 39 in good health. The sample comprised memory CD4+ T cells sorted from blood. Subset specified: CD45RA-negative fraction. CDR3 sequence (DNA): TGCGCCAGCAGCTCGAAAATCGCCACCGGGGAGCTGTTTTTT. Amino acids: CASSSKIATGELFF.